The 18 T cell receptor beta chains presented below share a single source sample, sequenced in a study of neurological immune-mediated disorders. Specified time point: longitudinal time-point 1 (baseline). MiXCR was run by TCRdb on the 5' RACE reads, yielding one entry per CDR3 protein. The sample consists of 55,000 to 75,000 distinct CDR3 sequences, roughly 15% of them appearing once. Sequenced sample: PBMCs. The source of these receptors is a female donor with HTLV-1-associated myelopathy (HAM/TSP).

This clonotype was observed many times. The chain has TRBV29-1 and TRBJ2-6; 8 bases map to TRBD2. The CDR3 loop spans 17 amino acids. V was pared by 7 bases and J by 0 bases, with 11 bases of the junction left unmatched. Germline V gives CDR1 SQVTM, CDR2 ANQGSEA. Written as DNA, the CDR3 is TGCAGCGCGGGGGGGGACACCTGGGCCTCTGGGGCCAACGTCCTGACTTTC. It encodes CSAGGDTWASGANVLTF.

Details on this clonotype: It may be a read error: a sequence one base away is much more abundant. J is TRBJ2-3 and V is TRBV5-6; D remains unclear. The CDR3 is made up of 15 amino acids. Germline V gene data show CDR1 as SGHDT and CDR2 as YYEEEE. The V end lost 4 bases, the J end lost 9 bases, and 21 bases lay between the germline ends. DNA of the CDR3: TGTGCCAGCAGCCCTGGAGTGATCCCACAGAGCACGCAGTATTTT. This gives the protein CASSPGVIPQSTQYF.

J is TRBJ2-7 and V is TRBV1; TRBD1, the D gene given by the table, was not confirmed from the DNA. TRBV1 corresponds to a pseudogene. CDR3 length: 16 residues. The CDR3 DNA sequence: TGCACCAGCAGCCAAGAAGGTGGGCGCGGTCTACGCGAGCAGTACTTC. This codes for CTSSQEGGRGLREQYF.

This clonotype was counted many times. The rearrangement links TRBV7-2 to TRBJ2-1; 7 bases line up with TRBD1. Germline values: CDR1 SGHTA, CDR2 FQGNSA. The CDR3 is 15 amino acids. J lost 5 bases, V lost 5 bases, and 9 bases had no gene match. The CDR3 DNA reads TGTGCCAGCAGCCATCCGGGGACAGAAAACAATGAGCAGTTCTTC. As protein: CASSHPGTENNEQFF.

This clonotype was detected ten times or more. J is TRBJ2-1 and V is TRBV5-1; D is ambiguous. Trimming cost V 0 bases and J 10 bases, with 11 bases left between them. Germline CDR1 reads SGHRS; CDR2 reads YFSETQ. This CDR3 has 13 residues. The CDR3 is CASSLDITREQFF. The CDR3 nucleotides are TGCGCCAGCAGCTTGGATATAACAAGAGAGCAGTTCTTC.

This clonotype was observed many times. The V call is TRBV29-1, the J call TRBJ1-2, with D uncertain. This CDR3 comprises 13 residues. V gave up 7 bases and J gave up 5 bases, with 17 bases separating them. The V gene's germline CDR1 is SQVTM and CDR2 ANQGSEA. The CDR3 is CSADAAGKYGYTF. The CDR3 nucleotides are TGCAGCGCCGACGCCGCAGGAAAGTATGGCTACACCTTC. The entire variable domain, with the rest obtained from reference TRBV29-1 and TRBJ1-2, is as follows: SAVISQKPSRDICQRGTSLTIQCQVDSQVTMMFWYRQQPGQSLTLIATANQGSEATYESGFVIDKFPISRPNLTFSTLTVSNMSPEDSSIYLCSADAAGKYGYTFGSGTRLTVV.

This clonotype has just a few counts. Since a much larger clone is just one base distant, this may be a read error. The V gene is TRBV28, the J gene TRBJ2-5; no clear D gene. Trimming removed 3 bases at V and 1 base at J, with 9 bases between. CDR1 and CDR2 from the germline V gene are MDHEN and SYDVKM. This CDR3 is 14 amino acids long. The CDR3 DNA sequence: TGTGCCAGCAGTTTTCTGATGGGCCAAGAGACCCAGTACTTC. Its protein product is CASSFLMGQETQYF.

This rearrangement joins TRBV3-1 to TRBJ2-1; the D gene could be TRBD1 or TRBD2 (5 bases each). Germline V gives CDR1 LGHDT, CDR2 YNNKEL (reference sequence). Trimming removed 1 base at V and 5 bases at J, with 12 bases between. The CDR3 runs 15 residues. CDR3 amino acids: CASSQGGTADNEQFF. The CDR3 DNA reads TGTGCCAGCAGCCAAGGGGGGACCGCGGACAATGAGCAGTTCTTC.

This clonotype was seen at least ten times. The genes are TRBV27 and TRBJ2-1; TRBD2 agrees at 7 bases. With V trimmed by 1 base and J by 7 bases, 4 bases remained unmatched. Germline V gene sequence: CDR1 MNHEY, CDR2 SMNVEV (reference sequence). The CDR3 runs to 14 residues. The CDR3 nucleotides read TGTGCCAGCAGTTTATACGGGGGGTTGAATGAGCAGTTCTTC. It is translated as CASSLYGGLNEQFF.

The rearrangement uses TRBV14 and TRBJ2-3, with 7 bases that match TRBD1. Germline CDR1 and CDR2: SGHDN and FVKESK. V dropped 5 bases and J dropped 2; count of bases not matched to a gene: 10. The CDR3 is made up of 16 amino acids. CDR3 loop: CASSSLPGQFTDTQYF. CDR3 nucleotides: TGTGCCAGCAGCTCCCTTCCGGGACAGTTCACAGATACGCAGTATTTT.

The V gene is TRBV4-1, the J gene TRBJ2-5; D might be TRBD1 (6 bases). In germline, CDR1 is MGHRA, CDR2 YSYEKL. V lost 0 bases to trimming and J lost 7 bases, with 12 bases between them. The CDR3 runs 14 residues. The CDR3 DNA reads TGCGCCAGCAGCCAAGAGGGGGCCAGCGGGACCCAGTACTTC. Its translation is CASSQEGASGTQYF.

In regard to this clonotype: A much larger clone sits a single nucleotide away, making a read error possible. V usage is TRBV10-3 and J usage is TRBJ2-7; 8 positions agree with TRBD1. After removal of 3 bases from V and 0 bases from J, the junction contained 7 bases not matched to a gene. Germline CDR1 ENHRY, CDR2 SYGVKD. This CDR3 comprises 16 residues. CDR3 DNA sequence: TGTGCCATCAGTGAATTGGATACAGGGGGCTCCTACGAGCAGTACTTC. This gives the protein CAISELDTGGSYEQYF.

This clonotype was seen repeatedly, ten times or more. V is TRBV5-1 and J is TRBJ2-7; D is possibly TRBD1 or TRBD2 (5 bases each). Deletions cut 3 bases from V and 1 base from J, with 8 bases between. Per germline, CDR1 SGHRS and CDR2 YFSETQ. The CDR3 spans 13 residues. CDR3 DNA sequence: TGCGCCAGCAGCTGGGGACCATCCTACGAGCAGTACTTC. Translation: CASSWGPSYEQYF.

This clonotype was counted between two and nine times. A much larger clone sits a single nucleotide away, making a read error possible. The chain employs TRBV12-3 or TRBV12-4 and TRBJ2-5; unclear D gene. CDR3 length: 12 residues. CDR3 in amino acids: CTSSRSRETQYF. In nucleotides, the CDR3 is TGTACCAGCAGTCGTTCCCGGGAGACCCAGTACTTC.

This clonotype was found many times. CDR3 protein: CASSEPGAGREQYF. DNA of the CDR3: TGCGCCAGCAGCGAACCGGGGGCGGGCCGGGAGCAGTACTTC. J is TRBJ2-7 and V is TRBV5-1; tentatively, D is TRBD1 or TRBD2 (6 bases each). Trimming took 4 bases from V and 7 from J, leaving 18 bases between them. CDR3 size: 14 residues. In germline, CDR1 is SGHRS, CDR2 YFSETQ.

The CDR3 loop reads CASSYSQASGAAELFF. The CDR3 DNA reads TGTGCCAGCAGTTACTCGCAGGCTAGCGGGGCCGCGGAGCTGTTTTTT. The rearrangement joins TRBV6-5 to TRBJ2-2, with 9 bases lining up with TRBD2. Germline CDR1 is MNHEY and CDR2 is SVGAGI. The trim removed 0 bases at V and 10 bases at J, leaving 9 bases unmatched. This CDR3 contains 16 residues.

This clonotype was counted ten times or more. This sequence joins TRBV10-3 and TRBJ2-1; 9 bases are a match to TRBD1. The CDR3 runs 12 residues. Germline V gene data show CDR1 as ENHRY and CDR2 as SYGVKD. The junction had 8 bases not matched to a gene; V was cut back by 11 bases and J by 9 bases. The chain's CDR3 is CAGTGRKSEQFF. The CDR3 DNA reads TGTGCCGGGACAGGGCGGAAGAGTGAGCAGTTCTTC.

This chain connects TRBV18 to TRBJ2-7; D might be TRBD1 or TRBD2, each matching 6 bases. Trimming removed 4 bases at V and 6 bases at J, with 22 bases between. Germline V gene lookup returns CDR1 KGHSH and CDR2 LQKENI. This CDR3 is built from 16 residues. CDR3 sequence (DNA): TGTGCCAGCTCACGAGACAAGTGGGGGGCCGGTGGCGAGCAGTACTTC. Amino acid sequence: CASSRDKWGAGGEQYF.